The rows below give T cell receptor beta chains drawn from one sample of a study of CXCR3-negative and CXCR3-positive naive CD8 T cells. TCRdb reworked the 5' RACE reads into one entry per CDR3 protein, no DNA. The specimen's table records about 130,000 distinct CDR3 sequences. The sample taken for sequencing was naive CXCR3+ CD8+ T cells from blood. The source is a human donor in good health. Some clones in this sample may be carry-over from other donors' samples. CDR3s include the opening cysteine and the closing phenylalanine or tryptophan. Fields, in order: V gene, J gene, CDR3 protein.

V gene: TRBV9; J gene: TRBJ2-1; CDR3 protein: CASSVPLAGGSSYNEQFF
V gene: TRBV21-1; J gene: TRBJ2-1; CDR3 protein: CASSPERGGSGNNEQFF
V gene: TRBV12-3/TRBV12-4; J gene: TRBJ2-7; CDR3 protein: CASSESRDRVKGPYEQYF
V gene: TRBV28; J gene: TRBJ2-1; CDR3 protein: CASSFGLAGVTSNEQFF
V gene: TRBV29-1; J gene: TRBJ2-7; CDR3 protein: CSVEGQGYPEQYF
V gene: TRBV9; J gene: TRBJ2-1; CDR3 protein: CASSVAGGSSYNEQFF
V gene: TRBV7-9; J gene: TRBJ2-2; CDR3 protein: CASSSRQGKDTGELFF
V gene: TRBV11-2; J gene: TRBJ2-1; CDR3 protein: CASGGVAAYNEQFF
V gene: TRBV29-1; J gene: TRBJ2-1; CDR3 protein: CSVEERAYNEQFF
V gene: TRBV4-1; J gene: TRBJ2-7; CDR3 protein: CASSQGDGSYEQYF
V gene: TRBV7-9; J gene: TRBJ2-5; CDR3 protein: CASSSSRTGFFQETQYF
V gene: TRBV28; J gene: TRBJ2-7; CDR3 protein: CASSLAGNSYEQYF
V gene: TRBV5-5; J gene: TRBJ2-3; CDR3 protein: CASSLFDNPTDTQYF
V gene: TRBV4-1; J gene: TRBJ2-2; CDR3 protein: CASSQRQGPGELFF
V gene: TRBV28; J gene: TRBJ2-7; CDR3 protein: CASTFGRGSYEQYF